This paragraph covers one T cell receptor beta chain sequence. Its antigen is unknown. Profiling relied on immunoSEQ multiplex PCR, and the TCRdb table lists in-frame clones only, not all of them. The table has tens of thousands of clones, roughly two thirds seen once. CDR1 is SGHTA, CDR2 FQGNSA, per germline. CDR3 size: 14 residues. V was shortened by 4 bases and J by 7 bases, with 13 bases between the two germline ends. Genomic DNA template from tumor biopsies or peripheral blood, roughly 616 ng to 6,500 ng input. This sample is part of a study of T cells in tumors after PD-1 blockade. Study-level background: Each patient got pembrolizumab 200 mg every 3 weeks or cemiplimab 350 mg every 2 weeks. Some patients also took daily vismodegib 150 mg during anti-PD-1 treatment. Study-level points and caveats: Some novel exhausted tumor clones appeared in pre-treatment blood, suggesting peripheral recruitment.

This chain connects TRBV7-2 to TRBJ2-2, with D tentatively TRBD1 (6 bases). The origin of this receptor is a human donor with basal cell carcinoma. This specimen was PBMCs, taken after anti-PD-1 treatment. CDR3 in DNA: TGTGCCAGCAGCTCCACAGGGTGGAACGGGGAGCTGTTTTTT. Translation: CASSSTGWNGELFF.